This note documents a single T cell receptor (beta chain) sequence. Clones were sequenced by immunoSEQ multiplex PCR, and TCRdb holds only the in-frame ones, with some missing. The table has 75,000 to 90,000 clones, over 80% seen once; the top ten hold under 0.3%. This sample is part of a study of technical replicates of blood from a handful of donors. The germline CDR1 and CDR2 sequences are MNHEY and SVGAGI. The CDR3 is 15 residues long. Sequencing was carried out using T cells isolated from PBMCs. The rearrangement uses TRBV6-5 and TRBJ2-5; 8 nucleotides match TRBD2. The J call may not be correct, given that the DNA end is closer to TRBJ2-7. The source is a human donor in good health. The CDR3 region has the DNA TGTGCCAGCAGTTCGACAGCGGGGGCCGCATACGAGCAGTACTTC. Its protein is CASSSTAGAAYEQYF.